This T cell receptor beta chain came from a study of shared clonotypes between healthy human individuals. Deep level was the assay's run setting. It was across several immunoSEQ plates that each subset's genomic DNA was evenly split. Using 200 ng DNA, some 30,000 T cell genomes, the sorted-subset replicate PCRs were run. TCRdb's table, derived via immunoSEQ multiplex PCR, lists solely in-frame clones and lacks some. The data contain roughly 320,000 clones, around 90% of them singletons. This CDR3 contains 13 residues. Germline values: CDR1 SEHNR, CDR2 FQNEAQ (reference sequence). The ends were cut back, 4 bases at V and 4 bases at J, with 11 bases in the middle. General study results and limits: Compared with memory subsets, naive subsets generally had larger estimated richness.

As to this clone: The antigen remains undetermined.

The rearrangement uses TRBV7-9 and TRBJ2-7; perhaps TRBD1 as D (6 bases). The origin of this receptor is a man between 18 and 35 years old in good health. Sequencing used memory CD8+ T cells sorted from blood. As to subset: CD45RO+ cells pooled with CCR7-negative TemRA cells. CDR3 sequence reads: CASSSDRPYEQYF. Written as DNA, the CDR3 is TGTGCCAGCAGCTCCGACAGGCCGTACGAGCAGTACTTC.